The source of this T cell receptor (beta chain) is a study of kidney transplant recipient with SARS-CoV-2 infection. The J segment lost 8 bases and the V segment lost 3 bases, leaving 7 bases of the junction unmatched. Germline V gene lookup returns CDR1 DFQATT and CDR2 SNEGSKA (reference sequence). There are 15 residues in the CDR3. TCRdb re-analysed the reads in MiXCR, keeping a single row per CDR3 protein. This table has under 300,000 distinct CDR3 sequences, 29% appearing once. The material was a blood sample, obtained at baseline and between days 110 and 120 from a kidney transplant recipient. V and J are TRBV20-1 and TRBJ2-1, with TRBD2 matching over 13 bases. This TCR came from a male patient aged 25 to 39 who had COVID-19 and was a kidney transplant recipient. Among the T cells, some may be from the graft donor. The CDR3 DNA reads TGCAGTGCTAGGGTTGGACTAGCGGGAGTACATGAGCAGTTCTTC. It translates to CSARVGLAGVHEQFF.